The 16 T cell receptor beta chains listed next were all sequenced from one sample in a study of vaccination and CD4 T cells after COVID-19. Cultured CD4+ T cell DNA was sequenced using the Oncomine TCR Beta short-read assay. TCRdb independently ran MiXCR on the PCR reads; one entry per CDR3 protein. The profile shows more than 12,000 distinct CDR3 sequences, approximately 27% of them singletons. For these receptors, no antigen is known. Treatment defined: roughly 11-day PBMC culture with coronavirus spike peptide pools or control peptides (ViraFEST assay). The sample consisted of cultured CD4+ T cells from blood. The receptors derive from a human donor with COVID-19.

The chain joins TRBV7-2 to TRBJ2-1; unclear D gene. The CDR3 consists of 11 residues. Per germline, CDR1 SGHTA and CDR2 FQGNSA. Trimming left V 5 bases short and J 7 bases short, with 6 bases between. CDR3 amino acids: CASSPVNEQFF. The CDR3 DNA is TGTGCCAGCAGCCCCGTGAATGAGCAGTTCTTC.

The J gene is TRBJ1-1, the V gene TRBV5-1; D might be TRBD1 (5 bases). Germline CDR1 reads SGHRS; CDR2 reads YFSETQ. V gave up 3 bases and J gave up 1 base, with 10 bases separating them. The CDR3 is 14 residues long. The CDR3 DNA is TGCGCCAGCAGCTGGGGGGGGGGGAACACTGAAGCTTTCTTT. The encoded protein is CASSWGGGNTEAFF.

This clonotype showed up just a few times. In nucleotides, the CDR3 is TGTGCCAGCAGCTTAGGGGGCTCTGGAAACACCATATATTTT. It encodes CASSLGGSGNTIYF. The J gene is TRBJ1-3, the V gene TRBV7-9; D gene ambiguous. The V end was cut by 1 base, the J end by 0 bases, with 4 bases between. The CDR3 contains 14 residues. Germline V CDR1 and CDR2: SEHNR, FQNEAQ (reference sequence).

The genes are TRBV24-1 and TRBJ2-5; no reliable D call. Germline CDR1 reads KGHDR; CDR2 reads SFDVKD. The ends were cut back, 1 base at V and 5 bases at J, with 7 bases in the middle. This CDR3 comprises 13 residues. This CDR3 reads CATSDFIGETQYF. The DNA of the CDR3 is TGTGCCACCAGTGATTTTATTGGGGAGACCCAGTACTTC.

The chain's CDR3 is CASSESPGGPDTQYF. DNA of the CDR3: TGCGCCAGCAGTGAGTCTCCGGGGGGCCCAGATACGCAGTATTTT. The chain joins TRBV10-1 to TRBJ2-3; D is perhaps TRBD2 (7 bases). Germline V gene lookup returns CDR1 WNHNN and CDR2 SYGVQD (reference sequence). V was pared by 0 bases and J by 4 bases, with 11 bases between. The CDR3 has 15 amino acids.

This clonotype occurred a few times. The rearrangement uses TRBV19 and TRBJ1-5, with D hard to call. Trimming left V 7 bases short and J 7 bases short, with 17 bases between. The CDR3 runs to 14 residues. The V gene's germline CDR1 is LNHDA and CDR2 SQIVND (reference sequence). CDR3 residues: CASTFPGLGQPQHF. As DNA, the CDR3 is TGTGCCAGTACCTTCCCGGGCCTGGGGCAGCCCCAGCATTTT.

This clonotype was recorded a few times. DNA for the CDR3: TGTGCCATCACTGGGGGACCTGGAAACACCATATATTTT. Translation: CAITGGPGNTIYF. V usage is TRBV10-3 and J usage is TRBJ1-3; D perhaps matches TRBD1 (5 bases). V lost 7 bases to trimming and J lost 2 bases, with 9 bases between them. The CDR3 covers 13 residues. Looked up from germline, CDR1 is ENHRY and CDR2 is SYGVKD.

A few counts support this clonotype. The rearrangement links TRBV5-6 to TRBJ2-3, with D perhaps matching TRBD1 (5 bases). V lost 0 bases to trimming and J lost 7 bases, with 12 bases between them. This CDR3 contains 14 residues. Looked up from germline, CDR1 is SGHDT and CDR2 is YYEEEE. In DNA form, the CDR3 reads TGTGCCAGCAGCTTGGGCAGGGTAAAGAATACGCAGTATTTT. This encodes CASSLGRVKNTQYF.

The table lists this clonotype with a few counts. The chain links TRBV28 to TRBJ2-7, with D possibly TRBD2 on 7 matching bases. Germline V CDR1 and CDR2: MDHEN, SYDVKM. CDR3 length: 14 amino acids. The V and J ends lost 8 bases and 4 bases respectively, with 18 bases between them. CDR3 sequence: CASRQPGGEYEQYF. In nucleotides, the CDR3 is TGTGCCAGCCGCCAGCCGGGGGGCGAGTACGAGCAGTACTTC.

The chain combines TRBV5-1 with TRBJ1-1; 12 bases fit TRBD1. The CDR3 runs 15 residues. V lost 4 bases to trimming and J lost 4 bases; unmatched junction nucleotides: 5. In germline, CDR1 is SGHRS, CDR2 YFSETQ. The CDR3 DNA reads TGCGCCAGCAGCACACCGGGACAGGGGGCCACTGAAGCTTTCTTT. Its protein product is CASSTPGQGATEAFF.

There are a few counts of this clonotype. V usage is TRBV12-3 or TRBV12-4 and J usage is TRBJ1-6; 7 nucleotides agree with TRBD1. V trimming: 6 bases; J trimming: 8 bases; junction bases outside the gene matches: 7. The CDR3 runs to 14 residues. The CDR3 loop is CASSPGGKDSPLHF. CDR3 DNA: TGTGCCAGCAGCCCAGGGGGGAAAGATTCACCCCTCCACTTT.

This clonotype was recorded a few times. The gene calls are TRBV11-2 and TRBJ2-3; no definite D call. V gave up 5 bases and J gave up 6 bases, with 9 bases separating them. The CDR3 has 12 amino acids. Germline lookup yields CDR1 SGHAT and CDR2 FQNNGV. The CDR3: CASSPYQDTQYF. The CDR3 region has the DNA TGTGCCAGCAGCCCCTACCAGGATACGCAGTATTTT.

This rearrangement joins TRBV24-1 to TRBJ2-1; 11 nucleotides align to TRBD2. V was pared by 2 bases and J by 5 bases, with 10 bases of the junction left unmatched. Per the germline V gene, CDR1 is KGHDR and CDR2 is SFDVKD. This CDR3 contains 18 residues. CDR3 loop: CATSDSASGGIGNNEQFF. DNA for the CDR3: TGTGCCACCAGTGATTCAGCTAGCGGGGGGATCGGCAACAATGAGCAGTTCTTC.

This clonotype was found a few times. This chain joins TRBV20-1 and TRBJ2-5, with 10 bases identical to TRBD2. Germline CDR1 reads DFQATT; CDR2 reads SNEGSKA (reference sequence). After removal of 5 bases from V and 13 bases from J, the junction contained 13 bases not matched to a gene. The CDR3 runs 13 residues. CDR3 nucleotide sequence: TGCAGTGCTTTCACTAGCGGGGCCCGGGTCTCGTACTTC. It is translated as CSAFTSGARVSYF.

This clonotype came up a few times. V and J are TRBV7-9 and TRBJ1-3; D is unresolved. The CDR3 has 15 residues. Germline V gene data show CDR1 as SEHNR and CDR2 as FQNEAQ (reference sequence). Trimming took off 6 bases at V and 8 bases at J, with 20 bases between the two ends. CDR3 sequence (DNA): TGTGCCAGCAGGGCCCCTCGGAGGATCGGTGACACCATATATTTT. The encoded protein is CASRAPRRIGDTIYF.

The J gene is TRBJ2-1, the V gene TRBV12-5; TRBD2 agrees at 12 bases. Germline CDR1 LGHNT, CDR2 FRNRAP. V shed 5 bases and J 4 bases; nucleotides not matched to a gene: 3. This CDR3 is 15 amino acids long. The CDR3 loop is CASGVTSGGYNEQFF. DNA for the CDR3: TGTGCTAGTGGTGTCACTAGCGGGGGGTACAATGAGCAGTTCTTC.